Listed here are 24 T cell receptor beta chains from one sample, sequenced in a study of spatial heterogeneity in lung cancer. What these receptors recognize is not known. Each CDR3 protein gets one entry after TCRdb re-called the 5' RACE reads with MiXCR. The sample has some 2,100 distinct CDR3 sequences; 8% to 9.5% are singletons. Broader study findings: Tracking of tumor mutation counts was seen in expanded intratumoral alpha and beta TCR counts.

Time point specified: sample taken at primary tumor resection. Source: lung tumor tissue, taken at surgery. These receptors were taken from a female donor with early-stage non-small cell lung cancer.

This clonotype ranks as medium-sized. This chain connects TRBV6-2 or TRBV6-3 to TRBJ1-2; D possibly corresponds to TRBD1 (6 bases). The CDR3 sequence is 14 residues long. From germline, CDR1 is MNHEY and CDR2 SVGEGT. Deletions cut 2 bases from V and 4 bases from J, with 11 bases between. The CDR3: CASSYRQGSYGYTF. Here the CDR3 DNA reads TGTGCCAGCAGTTACCGGCAGGGGAGCTATGGCTACACCTTC.

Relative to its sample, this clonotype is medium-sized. CDR3 in amino acids: CSEKPSGGRYNEQFF. CDR3 nucleotide sequence: TGCAGTGAGAAACCAAGCGGGGGCCGATACAATGAGCAGTTCTTC. The rearrangement links TRBV20-1 to TRBJ2-1; 8 bases match TRBD2. The V and J ends lost 7 bases and 4 bases, in that order; junction bases with no gene match: 12. This CDR3 has 15 amino acids. Germline values: CDR1 DFQATT, CDR2 SNEGSKA (reference sequence).

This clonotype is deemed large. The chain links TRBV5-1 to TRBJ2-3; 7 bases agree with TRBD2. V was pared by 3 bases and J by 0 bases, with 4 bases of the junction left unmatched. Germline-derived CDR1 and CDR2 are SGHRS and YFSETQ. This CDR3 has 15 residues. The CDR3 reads CASSSSGASTDTQYF. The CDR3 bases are TGCGCCAGCAGCTCAAGCGGGGCTAGCACAGATACGCAGTATTTT.

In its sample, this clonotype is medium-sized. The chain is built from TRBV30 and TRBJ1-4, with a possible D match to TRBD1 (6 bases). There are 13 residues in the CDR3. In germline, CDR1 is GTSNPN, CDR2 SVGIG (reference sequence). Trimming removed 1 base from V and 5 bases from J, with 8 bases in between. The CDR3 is CAWSAGTNEKLFF. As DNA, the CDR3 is TGTGCCTGGAGTGCAGGGACAAATGAAAAACTGTTTTTT. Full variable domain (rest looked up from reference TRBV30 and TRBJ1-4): SQTIHQWPATLVQPVGSPLSLECTVEGTSNPNLYWYRQAAGRGLQLLFYSVGIGQISSEVPQNLSASRPQDRQFILSSKKLLLSDSGFYLCAWSAGTNEKLFFGSGTQLSVL.

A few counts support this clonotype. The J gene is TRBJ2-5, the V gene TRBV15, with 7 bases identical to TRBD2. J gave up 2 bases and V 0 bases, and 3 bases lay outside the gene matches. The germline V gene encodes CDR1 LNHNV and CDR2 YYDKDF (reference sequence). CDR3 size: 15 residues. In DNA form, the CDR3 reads TGTGCCACCAGCAGAGAAATGGGACTACAAGAGACCCAGTACTTC. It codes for CATSREMGLQETQYF. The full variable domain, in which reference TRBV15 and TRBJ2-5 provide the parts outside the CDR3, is DAMVIQNPRYQVTQFGKPVTLSCSQTLNHNVMYWYQQKSSQAPKLLFHYYDKDFNNEADTPDNFQSRRPNTSFCFLDIRSPGLGDTAMYLCATSREMGLQETQYFGPGTRLLVL.

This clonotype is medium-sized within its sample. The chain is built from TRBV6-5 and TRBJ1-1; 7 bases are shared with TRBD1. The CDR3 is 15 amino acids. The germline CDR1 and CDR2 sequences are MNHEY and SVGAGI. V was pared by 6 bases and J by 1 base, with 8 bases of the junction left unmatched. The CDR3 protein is CASSRTGTANTEAFF. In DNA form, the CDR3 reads TGTGCCAGCAGCAGAACCGGGACAGCGAACACTGAAGCTTTCTTT.

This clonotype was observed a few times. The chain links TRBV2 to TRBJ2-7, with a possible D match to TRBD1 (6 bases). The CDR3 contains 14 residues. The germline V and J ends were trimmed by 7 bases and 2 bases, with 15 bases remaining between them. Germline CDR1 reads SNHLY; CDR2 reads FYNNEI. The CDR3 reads CASTLDRSTYEQYF. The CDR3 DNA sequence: TGTGCCAGCACCTTGGACAGATCAACCTACGAGCAGTACTTC.

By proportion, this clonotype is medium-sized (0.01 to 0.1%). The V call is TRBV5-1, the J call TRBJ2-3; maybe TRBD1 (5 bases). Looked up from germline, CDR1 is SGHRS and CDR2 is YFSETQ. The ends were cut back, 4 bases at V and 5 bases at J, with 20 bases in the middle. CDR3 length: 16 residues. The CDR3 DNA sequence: TGCGCCAGCAGCCCTAGGGGCAGGGCGTCGGGAGATACGCAGTATTTT. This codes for CASSPRGRASGDTQYF.

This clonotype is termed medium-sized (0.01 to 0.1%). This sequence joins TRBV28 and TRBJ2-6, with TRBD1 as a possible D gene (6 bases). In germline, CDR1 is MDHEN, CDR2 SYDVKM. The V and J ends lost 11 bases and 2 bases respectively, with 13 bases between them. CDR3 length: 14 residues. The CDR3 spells CASASGAGANVLTF. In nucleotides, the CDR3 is TGTGCCTCCGCTTCAGGGGCTGGGGCCAACGTCCTGACTTTC.

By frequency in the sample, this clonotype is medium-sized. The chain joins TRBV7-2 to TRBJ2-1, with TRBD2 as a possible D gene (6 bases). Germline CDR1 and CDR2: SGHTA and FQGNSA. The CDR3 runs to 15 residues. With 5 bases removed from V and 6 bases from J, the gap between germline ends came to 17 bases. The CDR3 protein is CASSAGTRGINEQFF. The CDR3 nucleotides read TGTGCCAGCAGCGCCGGGACCCGGGGGATCAATGAGCAGTTCTTC.

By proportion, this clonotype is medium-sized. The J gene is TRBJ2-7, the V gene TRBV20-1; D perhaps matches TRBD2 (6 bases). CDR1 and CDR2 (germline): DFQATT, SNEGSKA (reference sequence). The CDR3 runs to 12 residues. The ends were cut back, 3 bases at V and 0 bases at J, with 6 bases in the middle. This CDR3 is CSASGGSYEQYF. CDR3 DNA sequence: TGCAGTGCTAGCGGGGGCTCCTACGAGCAGTACTTC.

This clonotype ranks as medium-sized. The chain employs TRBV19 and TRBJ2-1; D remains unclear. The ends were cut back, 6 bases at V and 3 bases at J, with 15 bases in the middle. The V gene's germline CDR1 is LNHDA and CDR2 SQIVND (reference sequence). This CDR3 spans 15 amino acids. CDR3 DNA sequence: TGTGCCAGTAGCAACTTGTGGACGGGCTACAATGAGCAGTTCTTC. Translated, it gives CASSNLWTGYNEQFF.

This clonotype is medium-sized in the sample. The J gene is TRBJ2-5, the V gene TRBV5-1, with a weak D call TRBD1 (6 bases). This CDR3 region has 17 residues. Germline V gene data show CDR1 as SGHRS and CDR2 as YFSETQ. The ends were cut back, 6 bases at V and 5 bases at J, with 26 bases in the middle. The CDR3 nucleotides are TGCGCCAGCACCTCCAACAGACCCCAGGGGCGCGGGGAGACCCAGTACTTC. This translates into CASTSNRPQGRGETQYF.

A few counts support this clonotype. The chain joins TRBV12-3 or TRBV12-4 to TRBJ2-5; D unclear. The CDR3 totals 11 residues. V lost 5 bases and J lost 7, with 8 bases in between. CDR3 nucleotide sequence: TGTGCCAGCAGTCTAGGCGGGACCCAGTACTTC. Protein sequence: CASSLGGTQYF.

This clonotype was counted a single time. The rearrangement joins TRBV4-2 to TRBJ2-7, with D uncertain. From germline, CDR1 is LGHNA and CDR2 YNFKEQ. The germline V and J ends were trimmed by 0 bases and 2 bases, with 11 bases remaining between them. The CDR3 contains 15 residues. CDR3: CASSQDFTITYEQYF. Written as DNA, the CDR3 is TGTGCCAGCAGCCAAGATTTCACAATTACCTACGAGCAGTACTTC.

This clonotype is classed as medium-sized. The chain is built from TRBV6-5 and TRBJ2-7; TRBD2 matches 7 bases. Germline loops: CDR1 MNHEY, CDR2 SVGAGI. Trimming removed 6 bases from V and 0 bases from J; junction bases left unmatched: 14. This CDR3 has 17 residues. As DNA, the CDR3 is TGTGCCAGCAGCCGGGACTATTCATCTCTCTTCTCCTACGAGCAGTACTTC. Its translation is CASSRDYSSLFSYEQYF.

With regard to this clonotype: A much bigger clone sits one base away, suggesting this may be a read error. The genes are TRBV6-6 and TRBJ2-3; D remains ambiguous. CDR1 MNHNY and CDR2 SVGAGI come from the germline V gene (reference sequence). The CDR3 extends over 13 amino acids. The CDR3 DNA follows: TGTACCAGCAGTTACATCCAACGCGATACGCAGTATTTT. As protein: CTSSYIQRDTQYF.

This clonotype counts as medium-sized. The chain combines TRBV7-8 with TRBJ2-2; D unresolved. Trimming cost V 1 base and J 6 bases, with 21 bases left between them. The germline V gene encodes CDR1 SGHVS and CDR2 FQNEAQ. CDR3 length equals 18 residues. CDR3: CASSLEVFGAGLPGELFF. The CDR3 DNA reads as TGTGCCAGCAGCTTAGAAGTCTTCGGCGCTGGGCTTCCCGGGGAGCTGTTTTTT.

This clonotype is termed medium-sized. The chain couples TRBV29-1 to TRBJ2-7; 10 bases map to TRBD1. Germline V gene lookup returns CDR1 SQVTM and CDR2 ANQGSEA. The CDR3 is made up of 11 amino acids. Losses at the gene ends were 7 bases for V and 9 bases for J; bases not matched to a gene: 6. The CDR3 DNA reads TGCAGCGGCCGACAGGGGGCGAGGCAGTACTTC. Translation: CSGRQGARQYF.

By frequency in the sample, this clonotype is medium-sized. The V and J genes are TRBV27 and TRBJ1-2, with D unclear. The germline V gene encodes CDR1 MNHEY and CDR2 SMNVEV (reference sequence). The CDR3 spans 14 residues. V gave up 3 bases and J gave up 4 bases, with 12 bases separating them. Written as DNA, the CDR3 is TGTGCCAGCAGTTTGACCAAGTCCCCCTATGGCTACACCTTC. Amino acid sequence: CASSLTKSPYGYTF.

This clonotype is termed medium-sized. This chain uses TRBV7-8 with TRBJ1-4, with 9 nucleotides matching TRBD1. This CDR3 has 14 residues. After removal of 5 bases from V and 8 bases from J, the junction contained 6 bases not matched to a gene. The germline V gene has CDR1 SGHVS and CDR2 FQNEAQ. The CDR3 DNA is TGTGCCAGCAGCCCGGGACAGGGCTACGAAAAACTGTTTTTT. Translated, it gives CASSPGQGYEKLFF.

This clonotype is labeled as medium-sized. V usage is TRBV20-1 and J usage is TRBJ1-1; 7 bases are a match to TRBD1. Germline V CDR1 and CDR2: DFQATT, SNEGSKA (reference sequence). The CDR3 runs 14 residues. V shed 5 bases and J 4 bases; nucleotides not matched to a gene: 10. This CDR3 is CSAARGALATEAFF. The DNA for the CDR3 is TGCAGTGCTGCCAGGGGGGCTCTGGCCACTGAAGCTTTCTTT.

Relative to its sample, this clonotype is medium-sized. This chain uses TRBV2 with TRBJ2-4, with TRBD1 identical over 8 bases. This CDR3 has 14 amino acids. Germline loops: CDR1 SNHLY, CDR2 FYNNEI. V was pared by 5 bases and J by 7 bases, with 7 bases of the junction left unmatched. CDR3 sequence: CASSWTGRTNIQYF. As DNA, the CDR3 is TGTGCCAGCAGTTGGACAGGGAGAACGAACATTCAGTACTTC.

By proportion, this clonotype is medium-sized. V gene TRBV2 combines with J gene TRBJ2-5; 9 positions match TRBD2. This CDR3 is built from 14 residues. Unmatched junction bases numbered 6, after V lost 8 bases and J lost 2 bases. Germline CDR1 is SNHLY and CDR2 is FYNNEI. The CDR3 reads CASGGAGGQETQYF. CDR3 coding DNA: TGTGCCAGCGGCGGGGCGGGAGGGCAAGAGACCCAGTACTTC.